The rows below give T cell receptor beta chains drawn from one sample of a study of shared clonotypes between healthy human individuals. Generated by immunoSEQ multiplex PCR, the TCRdb table keeps only in-frame clones and is missing some. Of millions of clones listed, roughly 96% are singletons. The sequencing sample was made of naive CD4+ T cells sorted from blood. The receptor source for this set is a man aged 18 to 29 in good health. The CDR3 runs from the conserved cysteine through the conserved F or W. D genes are given only for firm matches. Part of the rows lack a size; the others show once, few, many or a class for expanded clones.

abundance: NA
v_gene: TRBV11-3
d_gene: NA
j_gene: TRBJ1-4
CDR3aa: CASSSDGATNEKLFF
CDR3nt: TGTGCCAGCAGCTCAGACGGTGCAACTAATGAAAAACTGTTTTTT

abundance: NA
v_gene: TRBV6-5
d_gene: NA
j_gene: TRBJ1-1
CDR3aa: CASRRDGLTEAFF
CDR3nt: TGTGCCAGCAGGCGGGACGGGCTCACTGAAGCTTTCTTT

abundance: NA
v_gene: TRBV7-3
d_gene: NA
j_gene: TRBJ2-2
CDR3aa: CASSLQGSTGELFF
CDR3nt: TGTGCCAGCAGCTTACAGGGGTCCACCGGGGAGCTGTTTTTT

abundance: NA
v_gene: TRBV10-3
d_gene: NA
j_gene: TRBJ2-2
CDR3aa: CAIRDSPNTGELFF
CDR3nt: TGTGCCATCAGGGACTCCCCGAACACCGGGGAGCTGTTTTTT

abundance: NA
v_gene: TRBV6-5
d_gene: TRBD1
j_gene: TRBJ2-7
CDR3aa: CASSHTGQAPGQYF
CDR3nt: TGTGCCAGCAGCCATACCGGACAGGCCCCGGGGCAGTACTTC

abundance: NA
v_gene: TRBV29-1
d_gene: NA
j_gene: TRBJ2-3
CDR3aa: CSVGHTDTQYF
CDR3nt: TGCAGCGTTGGACACACAGATACGCAGTATTTT

abundance: NA
v_gene: TRBV4-1
d_gene: NA
j_gene: TRBJ1-4
CDR3aa: CASSQDYLTGGSEKLFF
CDR3nt: TGCGCCAGCAGCCAAGACTACCTGACAGGAGGTTCCGAAAAACTGTTTTTT

abundance: NA
v_gene: TRBV30
d_gene: NA
j_gene: TRBJ2-3
CDR3aa: CAWSVTGTSTDTQYF
CDR3nt: TGTGCCTGGAGTGTAACAGGCACTAGCACAGATACGCAGTATTTT

abundance: NA
v_gene: TRBV19
d_gene: NA
j_gene: TRBJ1-2
CDR3aa: CASSIRDGLYGYTF
CDR3nt: TGTGCCAGTAGTATACGGGACGGACTCTATGGCTACACCTTC

abundance: NA
v_gene: TRBV2
d_gene: TRBD1
j_gene: TRBJ2-7
CDR3aa: CASSLGQGWREVYEQYF
CDR3nt: TGTGCCAGCAGTCTGGGACAGGGGTGGCGGGAGGTCTACGAGCAGTACTTC

abundance: NA
v_gene: TRBV10-3
d_gene: TRBD2
j_gene: TRBJ2-7
CDR3aa: CAISRGSGGYEQYF
CDR3nt: TGTGCCATTTCCCGGGGTAGCGGGGGGTACGAGCAGTACTTC

abundance: NA
v_gene: TRBV9
d_gene: NA
j_gene: TRBJ2-1
CDR3aa: CASSVAGGQYNEQFF
CDR3nt: TGTGCCAGCAGCGTAGCCGGGGGGCAATACAATGAGCAGTTCTTC

abundance: NA
v_gene: TRBV6-5
d_gene: TRBD1
j_gene: TRBJ1-1
CDR3aa: CASSLGTGGTEAFF
CDR3nt: TGTGCCAGCAGTTTGGGGACAGGGGGCACTGAAGCTTTCTTT

abundance: NA
v_gene: TRBV5-1
d_gene: TRBD2
j_gene: TRBJ2-3
CDR3aa: CASRVAGVSTDTQYF
CDR3nt: TGCGCCAGCAGAGTAGCGGGGGTAAGCACAGATACGCAGTATTTT

abundance: once
v_gene: TRBV5-1
d_gene: NA
j_gene: TRBJ2-1
CDR3aa: CASSSRQDEQFF
CDR3nt: TGCGCCAGCAGCTCCCGACAGGATGAGCAGTTCTTC

abundance: NA
v_gene: TRBV2
d_gene: NA
j_gene: TRBJ1-2
CDR3aa: CASISRERDGYTF
CDR3nt: TGTGCCAGCATCAGCCGGGAGCGGGATGGCTACACCTTC

abundance: once
v_gene: TRBV5-1
d_gene: NA
j_gene: TRBJ2-1
CDR3aa: CASSLGGPTNEQFF
CDR3nt: TGCGCCAGCAGCTTGGGGGGGCCCACCAATGAGCAGTTCTTC

abundance: NA
v_gene: TRBV5-1
d_gene: NA
j_gene: TRBJ2-3
CDR3aa: CASSLRGGTDTQYF
CDR3nt: TGCGCCAGCAGCTTGCGAGGGGGCACAGATACGCAGTATTTT

abundance: NA
v_gene: TRBV28
d_gene: NA
j_gene: TRBJ2-7
CDR3aa: CASSGYEQYF
CDR3nt: TGTGCCAGTTCAGGGTACGAGCAGTACTTC

abundance: NA
v_gene: TRBV28
d_gene: NA
j_gene: TRBJ1-5
CDR3aa: CASSLGSPNQPQHF
CDR3nt: TGTGCCAGCAGTTTAGGAAGTCCGAATCAGCCCCAGCATTTT

abundance: once
v_gene: TRBV7-6
d_gene: NA
j_gene: TRBJ2-7
CDR3aa: CASSLVRNEQYF
CDR3nt: TGTGCCAGCAGCTTAGTTCGCAACGAGCAGTACTTC

abundance: NA
v_gene: TRBV7-8
d_gene: NA
j_gene: TRBJ1-2
CDR3aa: CASSSRGPYEYTF
CDR3nt: TGTGCCAGCAGCTCCCGAGGGCCCTATGAGTACACCTTC

abundance: NA
v_gene: TRBV6-1
d_gene: NA
j_gene: TRBJ1-2
CDR3aa: CASSQIHPNFEGYTF
CDR3nt: TGTGCCAGCAGCCAAATCCACCCCAATTTTGAAGGCTACACCTTC

abundance: NA
v_gene: TRBV30
d_gene: NA
j_gene: TRBJ2-5
CDR3aa: CAWSRQAETQYF
CDR3nt: TGTGCCTGGAGTAGACAGGCAGAGACCCAGTACTTC

abundance: NA
v_gene: TRBV30
d_gene: NA
j_gene: TRBJ1-2
CDR3aa: CAWTEEASSGYTF
CDR3nt: TGTGCCTGGACAGAAGAGGCTTCTAGTGGCTACACCTTC

abundance: once
v_gene: TRBV6-5
d_gene: NA
j_gene: TRBJ2-2
CDR3aa: CASSPTGTNTGELFF
CDR3nt: TGTGCCAGCAGTCCCACAGGGACGAACACCGGGGAGCTGTTTTTT

abundance: NA
v_gene: TRBV5-8
d_gene: NA
j_gene: TRBJ2-3
CDR3aa: CASSLVGGDSSTDTQYF
CDR3nt: TGTGCCAGCAGCTTGGTAGGCGGGGATTCTAGCACAGATACGCAGTATTTT

abundance: NA
v_gene: TRBV9
d_gene: NA
j_gene: TRBJ1-1
CDR3aa: CASSVDTVNTEAFF
CDR3nt: TGTGCCAGCAGCGTAGACACGGTGAACACTGAAGCTTTCTTT

abundance: NA
v_gene: TRBV19
d_gene: TRBD1
j_gene: TRBJ1-5
CDR3aa: CASSIGQGLTQPQHF
CDR3nt: TGTGCCAGTAGTATAGGACAGGGGTTAACTCAGCCCCAGCATTTT

abundance: NA
v_gene: TRBV30
d_gene: NA
j_gene: TRBJ2-4
CDR3aa: CAWGSVAKNIQYF
CDR3nt: TGTGCCTGGGGCAGCGTAGCCAAAAACATTCAGTACTTC

abundance: NA
v_gene: TRBV30
d_gene: NA
j_gene: TRBJ2-7
CDR3aa: CAWSVWYGPYEQYF
CDR3nt: TGTGCCTGGAGTGTATGGTACGGCCCCTACGAGCAGTACTTC

abundance: NA
v_gene: TRBV15
d_gene: NA
j_gene: TRBJ2-1
CDR3aa: CATSRAGYNEQFF
CDR3nt: TGTGCCACCAGCCGGGCGGGGTACAATGAGCAGTTCTTC

abundance: NA
v_gene: TRBV11-3
d_gene: TRBD2
j_gene: TRBJ2-1
CDR3aa: CASSLGDYSLYNEQFF
CDR3nt: TGTGCCAGCAGCTTAGGGGACTACTCCCTTTACAATGAGCAGTTCTTC

abundance: NA
v_gene: TRBV4-3
d_gene: NA
j_gene: TRBJ2-3
CDR3aa: CASSHEYAGQPFTDTQYF
CDR3nt: TGCGCCAGCAGCCACGAGTACGCGGGACAGCCATTCACAGATACGCAGTATTTT

abundance: NA
v_gene: TRBV7-2
d_gene: NA
j_gene: TRBJ1-1
CDR3aa: CASSLAGGARTEAFF
CDR3nt: TGTGCCAGCAGCTTAGCGGGCGGGGCCCGGACTGAAGCTTTCTTT

abundance: NA
v_gene: TRBV2
d_gene: NA
j_gene: TRBJ2-1
CDR3aa: CASSPGHSYNEQFF
CDR3nt: TGTGCCAGCAGTCCGGGACACTCCTACAATGAGCAGTTCTTC

abundance: NA
v_gene: TRBV5-4
d_gene: NA
j_gene: TRBJ1-1
CDR3aa: CASSLGQTNTEAFF
CDR3nt: TGTGCCAGCAGCTTAGGACAGACAAACACTGAAGCTTTCTTT

abundance: NA
v_gene: TRBV27
d_gene: NA
j_gene: TRBJ1-6
CDR3aa: CASSLFTSSNSPLHF
CDR3nt: TGTGCCAGCAGTTTATTTACCAGCAGTAATTCACCCCTCCACTTT

abundance: NA
v_gene: TRBV6-5
d_gene: NA
j_gene: TRBJ2-2
CDR3aa: CASSYQTGSNTGELFF
CDR3nt: TGTGCCAGCAGTTACCAGACAGGATCGAACACCGGGGAGCTGTTTTTT

abundance: NA
v_gene: TRBV7-9
d_gene: NA
j_gene: TRBJ2-5
CDR3aa: CASSLRTEQETQYF
CDR3nt: TGTGCCAGCAGCTTAAGGACAGAGCAAGAGACCCAGTACTTC

abundance: NA
v_gene: TRBV19
d_gene: NA
j_gene: TRBJ1-1
CDR3aa: CASSIDSGRRAFF
CDR3nt: TGTGCCAGTAGTATAGATAGTGGCCGGCGCGCTTTCTTT

abundance: NA
v_gene: TRBV10-1
d_gene: NA
j_gene: TRBJ1-1
CDR3aa: CASSPKPGTLGTEAFF
CDR3nt: TGCGCCAGCAGTCCCAAACCCGGGACATTGGGCACTGAAGCTTTCTTT

abundance: NA
v_gene: TRBV28
d_gene: NA
j_gene: TRBJ2-3
CDR3aa: CASTSTDYTDTQYF
CDR3nt: TGTGCCAGCACCTCGACAGATTACACAGATACGCAGTATTTT

abundance: NA
v_gene: TRBV6-6
d_gene: TRBD2
j_gene: TRBJ2-1
CDR3aa: CASSYPQTSGEQFF
CDR3nt: TGTGCCAGCAGTTACCCTCAGACTAGCGGGGAGCAGTTCTTC

abundance: NA
v_gene: TRBV6-5
d_gene: TRBD1
j_gene: TRBJ2-5
CDR3aa: CASRWDRVVETQYF
CDR3nt: TGTGCCAGCAGATGGGACAGGGTGGTGGAGACCCAGTACTTC

abundance: NA
v_gene: TRBV27
d_gene: TRBD1
j_gene: TRBJ1-2
CDR3aa: CASRNTGGANGYTF
CDR3nt: TGTGCCAGCAGAAACACAGGGGGCGCGAATGGCTACACCTTC

abundance: NA
v_gene: TRBV2
d_gene: TRBD1
j_gene: TRBJ1-4
CDR3aa: CASRPGTDLNEKLFF
CDR3nt: TGTGCCAGCAGACCGGGGACAGACCTTAATGAAAAACTGTTTTTT

abundance: NA
v_gene: TRBV5-1
d_gene: TRBD1
j_gene: TRBJ2-1
CDR3aa: CASSFDRASREEQFF
CDR3nt: TGCGCCAGCAGCTTCGACAGGGCTTCTCGTGAGGAGCAGTTCTTC

abundance: NA
v_gene: TRBV19
d_gene: NA
j_gene: TRBJ1-2
CDR3aa: CATAEGGFYGYTF
CDR3nt: TGTGCCACCGCCGAAGGGGGATTTTACGGCTACACCTTC

abundance: NA
v_gene: TRBV7-8
d_gene: NA
j_gene: TRBJ1-4
CDR3aa: CASSWGEREKLFF
CDR3nt: TGTGCCAGCAGCTGGGGGGAAAGGGAAAAACTGTTTTTT